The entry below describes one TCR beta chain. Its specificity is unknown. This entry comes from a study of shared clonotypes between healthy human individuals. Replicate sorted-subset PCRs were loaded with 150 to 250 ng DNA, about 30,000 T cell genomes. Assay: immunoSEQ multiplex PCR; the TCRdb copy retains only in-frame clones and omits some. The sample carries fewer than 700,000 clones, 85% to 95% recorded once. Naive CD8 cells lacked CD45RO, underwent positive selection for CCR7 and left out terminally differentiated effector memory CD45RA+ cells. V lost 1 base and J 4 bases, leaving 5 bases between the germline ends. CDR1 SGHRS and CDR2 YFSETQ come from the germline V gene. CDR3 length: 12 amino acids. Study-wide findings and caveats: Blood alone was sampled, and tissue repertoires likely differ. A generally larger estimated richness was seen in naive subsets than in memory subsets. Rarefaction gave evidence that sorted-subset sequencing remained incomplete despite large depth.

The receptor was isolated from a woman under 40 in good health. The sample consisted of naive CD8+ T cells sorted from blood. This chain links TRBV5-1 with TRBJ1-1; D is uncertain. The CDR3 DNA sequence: TGCGCCAGCAGCTTGAGTCGCACTGAAGCTTTCTTT. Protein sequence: CASSLSRTEAFF.